This passage covers 16 T cell receptor beta chains from one sample sequenced in a study of blood T cell repertoires in COVID-19. The method was immunoSEQ multiplex PCR; TCRdb's version includes in-frame clones alone and lacks a portion of them. The top ten clones hold over 5.5% of a sample with tens of thousands of clones, 75% to 80% of them seen once. What was sequenced was peripheral blood. The receptors derive from a man in his sixties or seventies with COVID-19, enrolled during active disease.

CDR3 in DNA: TGTGCCAGCAGCCACCAGGGTGGCGAGCAGTACTTC. It translates to CASSHQGGEQYF. V usage is TRBV7-6 and J usage is TRBJ2-7; possible D gene TRBD1, 5 bases. Germline CDR1 and CDR2: SGHVS and FNYEAQ. The CDR3 covers 12 residues. Between the trimmed V and J ends, which lost 5 bases and 6 bases, there was a span of 11 bases.

V is TRBV9 and J is TRBJ2-1; 8 positions match TRBD2. After removal of 1 base from V and 7 bases from J, the junction contained 7 bases not matched to a gene. The CDR3 contains 15 residues. CDR1 is SGDLS and CDR2 is YYNGEE in the germline V gene. The CDR3 loop is CASSVSQRELNEQFF. CDR3 nucleotide sequence: TGTGCCAGCAGCGTAAGCCAGCGGGAGTTGAATGAGCAGTTCTTC.

The chain joins TRBV6-5 to TRBJ1-1; the match to TRBD1 covers 7 bases. Germline trimming cut 11 bases from V and 5 bases from J; bases unmatched to any gene: 8. This CDR3 comprises 12 residues. Germline values: CDR1 MNHEY, CDR2 SVGAGI. The CDR3 region has the DNA TGTGCCCTAACAGGGGTAGTAACTGAAGCTTTCTTT. This codes for CALTGVVTEAFF.

A few counts support this clone. The CDR3 region has the DNA TGTGCCAGCAGCCTTCAGGGGGGAAGGCAGCCCCAGCATTTT. Amino acids: CASSLQGGRQPQHF. This sequence joins TRBV11-2 and TRBJ1-5, with TRBD1 matching 7 bases. This CDR3 region has 14 residues. CDR1 is SGHAT, CDR2 FQNNGV, per germline. V was pared by 5 bases and J by 7 bases, with 8 bases of the junction left unmatched. The full variable domain, with the rest looked up from reference TRBV11-2 and TRBJ1-5, is EAGVAQSPRYKIIEKRQSVAFWCNPISGHATLYWYQQILGQGPKLLIQFQNNGVVDDSQLPKDRFSAERLKGVDSTLKIQPAKLEDSAVYLCASSLQGGRQPQHFGDGTRLSIL.

The V gene is TRBV18, the J gene TRBJ1-5; no clear D gene. The CDR3 extends over 15 amino acids. Germline V CDR1 and CDR2: KGHSH, LQKENI. The V gene lost 2 bases and the J gene lost 2 bases, with 10 bases spanning the gap. The CDR3 spells CASSPTGNRNQPQHF. CDR3 bases: TGTGCCAGCTCACCAACCGGGAACCGCAATCAGCCCCAGCATTTT.

For the CDR3, the DNA is TGTGCCAGCAGCTTTAAGGAAAACTACTACGAGCAGTACTTC. It is translated as CASSFKENYYEQYF. The rearrangement uses TRBV7-2 and TRBJ2-7; D is unresolved. Germline values: CDR1 SGHTA, CDR2 FQGNSA. The CDR3 covers 14 residues. V lost 3 bases and J 3 bases, leaving 12 bases between the germline ends.

The rearrangement uses TRBV7-3 and TRBJ1-5; the match to TRBD1 covers 10 bases. The CDR3 has 18 amino acids. Per the germline V gene, CDR1 is SGHTA and CDR2 is FQGTGA. V shed 5 bases, J shed 0 bases, and the junction held 10 bases outside the gene matches. The CDR3, as DNA: TGTGCCAGCAGCCGACCGGGACAGGGGCATTATAGCAATCAGCCCCAGCATTTT. It codes for CASSRPGQGHYSNQPQHF.

The gene calls are TRBV14 and TRBJ1-2; 12 nucleotides align to TRBD1. The V gene end was trimmed by 4 bases and the J gene end by 4 bases; junction bases not matched to a gene: 13. Germline CDR1 SGHDN, CDR2 FVKESK. CDR3 length equals 18 residues. CDR3 in amino acids: CASSRRLPGTGGGYGYTF. In DNA, the CDR3 is TGTGCCAGCAGCCGCCGACTCCCCGGGACAGGGGGCGGCTATGGCTACACCTTC.

The V call is TRBV7-9, the J call TRBJ2-5; 8 nucleotides agree with TRBD1. Trimming took 4 bases from V and 1 from J; bases not matched to a gene: 5. The CDR3 totals 15 residues. Per the germline V gene, CDR1 is SEHNR and CDR2 is FQNEAQ (reference sequence). The CDR3 DNA sequence: TGTGCCAGCAGCTCGGACAGGGCCGTCCAAGAGACCCAGTACTTC. Translation: CASSSDRAVQETQYF. Filled out from reference TRBV7-9 and TRBJ2-5, the complete variable domain reads DTGVSQNPRHKITKRGQNVTFRCDPISEHNRLYWYRQTLGQGPEFLTYFQNEAQLEKSRLLSDRFSAERPKGSFSTLEIQRTEQGDSAMYLCASSSDRAVQETQYFGPGTRLLVL.

This sequence joins TRBV5-4 and TRBJ1-1, with D perhaps matching TRBD1 (6 bases). Germline V gives CDR1 SGHNT, CDR2 YYREEE (reference sequence). V gave up 7 bases and J gave up 1 base, with 14 bases separating them. This CDR3 comprises 14 residues. This CDR3 reads CASRRGGWNTEAFF. The CDR3 DNA reads TGTGCCAGCCGACGGGGGGGCTGGAACACTGAAGCTTTCTTT.

CDR3 region: CASSRPGLAYNEQFF. CDR3 coding DNA: TGTGCCAGCAGCCGGCCGGGACTAGCCTACAATGAGCAGTTCTTC. The rearrangement links TRBV14 to TRBJ2-1; 8 nucleotides line up with TRBD2. Germline loops: CDR1 SGHDN, CDR2 FVKESK. J gave up 2 bases and V 4 bases, and 4 bases lay outside the gene matches. This CDR3 contains 15 residues. The variable domain in full, with the rest retrieved from reference TRBV14 and TRBJ2-1, is EAGVTQFPSHSVIEKGQTVTLRCDPISGHDNLYWYRRVMGKEIKFLLHFVKESKQDESGMPNNRFLAERTGGTYSTLKVQPAELEDSGVYFCASSRPGLAYNEQFFGPGTRLTVL.

The genes are TRBV11-2 and TRBJ2-7; possible D gene TRBD1, 6 bases. V lost 4 bases, J lost 3 bases, and 13 bases lay in between. Germline CDR1 is SGHAT and CDR2 is FQNNGV. The CDR3 consists of 14 residues. The CDR3 sequence: CASSSTGFDYEQYF. In DNA, the CDR3 is TGTGCCAGCAGCTCGACAGGTTTTGACTACGAGCAGTACTTC. Drawing the rest from reference TRBV11-2 and TRBJ2-7, the complete variable domain is EAGVAQSPRYKIIEKRQSVAFWCNPISGHATLYWYQQILGQGPKLLIQFQNNGVVDDSQLPKDRFSAERLKGVDSTLKIQPAKLEDSAVYLCASSSTGFDYEQYFGPGTRLTVT.

The J gene is TRBJ1-5, the V gene TRBV19; 10 nucleotides line up with TRBD1. Germline V lookup: CDR1 LNHDA, CDR2 SQIVND (reference sequence). The CDR3 runs to 14 residues. With V trimmed by 5 bases and J by 4 bases, 2 bases remained unmatched. In nucleotides, the CDR3 is TGTGCCAGTAGTTGGGACAGGGGAAATCAGCCCCAGCATTTT. It translates to CASSWDRGNQPQHF.

This clone was counted a single time. The chain has TRBV10-1 and TRBJ2-7, with D tentatively TRBD1 (6 bases). CDR3 size: 13 residues. V was pared by 6 bases and J by 4 bases, with 13 bases between. Germline CDR1 WNHNN, CDR2 SYGVQD (reference sequence). The CDR3 protein is CASSEQGLYEQYF. CDR3 sequence (DNA): TGCGCCAGCAGCGAACAGGGATTATACGAGCAGTACTTC.

This clone came up once. The junction and the germline gene differ at one end; a read error may be behind it. This sample also contains other DNA sequences that code for the same CDR3. The CDR3 DNA reads as TGTGCCAGTAGTTCAGGTGGCATCCCGGGATTTAGTAATTCACCCCTCCACTTT. Its translation: CASSSGGIPGFSNSPLHF. The chain carries TRBV28 and TRBJ1-6; no definite D call. CDR3 length: 18 amino acids. From germline, CDR1 is MDHEN and CDR2 SYDVKM.

This clone was recorded only once. The rearrangement joins TRBV30 to TRBJ1-2, with TRBD1 as a possible D gene (5 bases). CDR3 length: 11 amino acids. Per the germline V gene, CDR1 is GTSNPN and CDR2 is SVGIG (reference sequence). Trimming took off 2 bases at V and 6 bases at J, with 7 bases between the two ends. The CDR3 reads CAWSIGDGYTF. In DNA, the CDR3 is TGTGCCTGGAGTATAGGGGATGGCTACACCTTC.